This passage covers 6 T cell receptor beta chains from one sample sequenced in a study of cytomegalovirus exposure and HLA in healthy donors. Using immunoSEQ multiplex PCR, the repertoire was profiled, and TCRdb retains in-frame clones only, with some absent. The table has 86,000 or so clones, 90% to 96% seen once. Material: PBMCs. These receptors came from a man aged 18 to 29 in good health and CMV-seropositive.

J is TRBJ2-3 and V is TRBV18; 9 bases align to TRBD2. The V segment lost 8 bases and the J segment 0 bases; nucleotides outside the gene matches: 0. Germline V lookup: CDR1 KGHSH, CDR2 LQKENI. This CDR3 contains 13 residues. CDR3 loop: CASGLASTDTQYF. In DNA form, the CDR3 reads TGTGCCAGCGGACTAGCGAGCACAGATACGCAGTATTTT.

The CDR3 region is CASSQELSLGEQYF. CDR3 bases: TGTGCCAGCAGCCAAGAACTTAGTCTTGGCGAGCAGTACTTC. This chain joins TRBV14 and TRBJ2-7; no clear D gene. V was shortened by 0 bases and J by 6 bases, with 12 bases between the two germline ends. The CDR3 runs 14 residues. In germline, CDR1 is SGHDN, CDR2 FVKESK.

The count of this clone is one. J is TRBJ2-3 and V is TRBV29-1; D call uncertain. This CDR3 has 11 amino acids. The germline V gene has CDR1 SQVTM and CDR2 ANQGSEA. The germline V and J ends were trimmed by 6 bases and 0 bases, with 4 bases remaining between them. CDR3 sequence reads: CSVTSTDTQYF. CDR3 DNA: TGCAGCGTGACTAGCACAGATACGCAGTATTTT.

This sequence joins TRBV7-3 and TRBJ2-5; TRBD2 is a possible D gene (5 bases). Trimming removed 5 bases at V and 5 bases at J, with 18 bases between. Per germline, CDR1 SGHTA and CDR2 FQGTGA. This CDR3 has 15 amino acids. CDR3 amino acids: CASSPGSSVIETQYF. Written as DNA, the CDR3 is TGTGCCAGCAGCCCGGGGAGCAGTGTAATCGAGACCCAGTACTTC.

In nucleotides, the CDR3 is TGTGCCAGCAGCGCCGGGACAGCCCCTACCTACGAGCAGTACTTC. Translating gives CASSAGTAPTYEQYF. The rearrangement joins TRBV9 to TRBJ2-7; 7 bases align to TRBD1. CDR3 size: 15 residues. V lost 3 bases to trimming and J lost 2 bases; unmatched junction nucleotides: 8. Per the germline V gene, CDR1 is SGDLS and CDR2 is YYNGEE.

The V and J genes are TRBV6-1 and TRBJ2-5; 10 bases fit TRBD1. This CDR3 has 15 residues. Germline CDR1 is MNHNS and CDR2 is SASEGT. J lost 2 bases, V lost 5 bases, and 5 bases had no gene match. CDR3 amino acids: CASSSPGQGQETQYF. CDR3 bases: TGTGCCAGCAGTTCCCCGGGACAGGGGCAAGAGACCCAGTACTTC.